This TCR beta chain was identified during a study of early T cells in non-severe SARS-CoV-2 infection. Study details: Chains were not paired, and sequencing was done on bulk RNA from unsorted whole blood. Study-wide points: Anti-spike CD8 responses were favored in VDJdb matching, and private and CD4 specificities were missed.

V gave up 2 bases and J gave up 4 bases, with 4 bases separating them. CDR1 is KGHSH, CDR2 LQKENI, per germline. CDR3 length: 12 amino acids. Individual cDNA molecules were tagged with unique molecular identifiers, the study reported. TCRdb re-derived calls from the 5' RACE reads in MiXCR, one entry per CDR3 protein. The data hold around 53,000 distinct CDR3 sequences, with over 9.5% observed a single time. A note on this clonotype: The target antigen is unknown.

The clonotype was recovered from an adult who was a healthcare worker with PCR-confirmed SARS-CoV-2 infection or an uninfected control (not recorded which). The chain joins TRBV18 to TRBJ2-3, with no clear D. The specimen sequenced was whole blood. CDR3 amino acids: CASSPAADTQYF. The CDR3 DNA sequence: TGTGCCAGCTCACCAGCGGCAGATACGCAGTATTTT.